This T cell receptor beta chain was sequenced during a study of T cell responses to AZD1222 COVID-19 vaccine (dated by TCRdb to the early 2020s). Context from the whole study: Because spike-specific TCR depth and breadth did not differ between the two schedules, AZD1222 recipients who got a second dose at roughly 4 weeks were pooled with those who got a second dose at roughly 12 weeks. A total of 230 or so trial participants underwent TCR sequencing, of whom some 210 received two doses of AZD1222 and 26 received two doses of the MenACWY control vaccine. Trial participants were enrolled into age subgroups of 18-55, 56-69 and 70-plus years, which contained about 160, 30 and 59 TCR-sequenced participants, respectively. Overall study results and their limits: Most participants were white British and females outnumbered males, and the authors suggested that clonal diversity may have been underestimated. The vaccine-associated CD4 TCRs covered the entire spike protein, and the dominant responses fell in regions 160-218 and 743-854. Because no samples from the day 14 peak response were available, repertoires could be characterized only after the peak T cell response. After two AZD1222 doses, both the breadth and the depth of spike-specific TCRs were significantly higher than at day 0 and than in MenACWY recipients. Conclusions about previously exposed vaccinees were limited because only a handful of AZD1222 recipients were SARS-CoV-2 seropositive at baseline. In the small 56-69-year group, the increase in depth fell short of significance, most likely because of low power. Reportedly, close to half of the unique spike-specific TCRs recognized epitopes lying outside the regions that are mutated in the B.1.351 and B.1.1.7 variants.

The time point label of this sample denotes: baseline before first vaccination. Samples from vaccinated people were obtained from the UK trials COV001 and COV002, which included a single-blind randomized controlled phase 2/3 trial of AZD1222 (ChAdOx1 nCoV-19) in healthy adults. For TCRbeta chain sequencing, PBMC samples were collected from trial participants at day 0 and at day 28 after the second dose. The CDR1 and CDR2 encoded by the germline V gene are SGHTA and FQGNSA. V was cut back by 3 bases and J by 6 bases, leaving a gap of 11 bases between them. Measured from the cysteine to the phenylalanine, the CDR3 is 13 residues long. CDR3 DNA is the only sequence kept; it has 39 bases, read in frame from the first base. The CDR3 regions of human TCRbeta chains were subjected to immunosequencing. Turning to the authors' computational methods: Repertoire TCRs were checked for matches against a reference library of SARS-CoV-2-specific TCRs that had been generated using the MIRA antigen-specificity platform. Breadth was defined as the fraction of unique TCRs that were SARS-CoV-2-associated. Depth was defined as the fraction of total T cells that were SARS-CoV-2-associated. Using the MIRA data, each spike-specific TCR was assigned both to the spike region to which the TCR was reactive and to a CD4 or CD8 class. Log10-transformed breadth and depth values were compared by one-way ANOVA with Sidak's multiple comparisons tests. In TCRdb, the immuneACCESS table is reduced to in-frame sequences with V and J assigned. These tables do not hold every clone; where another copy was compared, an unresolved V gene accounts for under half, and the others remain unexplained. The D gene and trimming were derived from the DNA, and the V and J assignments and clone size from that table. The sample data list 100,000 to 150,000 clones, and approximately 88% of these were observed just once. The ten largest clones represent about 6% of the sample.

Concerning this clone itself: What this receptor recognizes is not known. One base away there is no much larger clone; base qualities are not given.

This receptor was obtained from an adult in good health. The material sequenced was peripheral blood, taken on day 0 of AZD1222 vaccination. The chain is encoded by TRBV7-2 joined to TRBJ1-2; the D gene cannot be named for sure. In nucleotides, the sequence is TGTGCCAGCAGCTTGGAAGGCCCTCATGGCTACACCTTC. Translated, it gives CASSLEGPHGYTF.